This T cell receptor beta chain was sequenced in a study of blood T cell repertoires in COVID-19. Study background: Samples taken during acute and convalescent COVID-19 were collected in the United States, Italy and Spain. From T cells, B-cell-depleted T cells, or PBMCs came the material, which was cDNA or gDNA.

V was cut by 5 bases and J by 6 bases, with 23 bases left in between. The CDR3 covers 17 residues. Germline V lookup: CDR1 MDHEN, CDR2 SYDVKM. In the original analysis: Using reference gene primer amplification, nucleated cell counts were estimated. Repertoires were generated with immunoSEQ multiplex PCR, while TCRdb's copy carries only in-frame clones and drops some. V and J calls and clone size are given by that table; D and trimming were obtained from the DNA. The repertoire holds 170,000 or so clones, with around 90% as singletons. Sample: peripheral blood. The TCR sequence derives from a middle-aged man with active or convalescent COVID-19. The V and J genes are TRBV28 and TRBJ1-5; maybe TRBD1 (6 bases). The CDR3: CASSQRRDNHMSQPQHF. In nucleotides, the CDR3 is TGTGCCAGCAGTCAACGCCGGGACAATCACATGAGTCAGCCCCAGCATTTT.